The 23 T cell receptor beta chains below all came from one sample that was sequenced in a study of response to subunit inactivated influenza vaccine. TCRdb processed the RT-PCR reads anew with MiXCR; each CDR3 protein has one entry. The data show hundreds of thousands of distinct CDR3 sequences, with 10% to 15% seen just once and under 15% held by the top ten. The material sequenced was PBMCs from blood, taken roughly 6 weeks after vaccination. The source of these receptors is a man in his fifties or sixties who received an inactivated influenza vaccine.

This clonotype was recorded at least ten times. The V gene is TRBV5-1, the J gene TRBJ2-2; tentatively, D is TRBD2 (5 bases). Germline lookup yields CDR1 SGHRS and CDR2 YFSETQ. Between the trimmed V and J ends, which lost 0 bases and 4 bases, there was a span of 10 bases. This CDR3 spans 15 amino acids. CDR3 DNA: TGCGCCAGCAGCTTGGCGGGGAGCAGCACCGGGGAGCTGTTTTTT. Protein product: CASSLAGSSTGELFF. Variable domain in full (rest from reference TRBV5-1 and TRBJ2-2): KAGVTQTPRYLIKTRGQQVTLSCSPISGHRSVSWYQQTPGQGLQFLFEYFSETQRNKGNFPGRFSGRQFSNSRSEMNVSTLELGDSALYLCASSLAGSSTGELFFGEGSRLTVL.

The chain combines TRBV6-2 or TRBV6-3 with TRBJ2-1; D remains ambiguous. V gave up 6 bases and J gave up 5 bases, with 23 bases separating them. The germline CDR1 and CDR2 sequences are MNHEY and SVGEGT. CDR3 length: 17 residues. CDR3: CASSPPRRTSLDNEQFF. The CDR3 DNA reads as TGTGCCAGCAGCCCTCCCCGGCGGACCAGCCTAGACAATGAGCAGTTCTTC.

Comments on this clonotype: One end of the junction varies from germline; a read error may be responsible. In nucleotides, the CDR3 is TGTCCCAGCAGCCAAGACAGGACTAGCACAGACAATGAGCAGTTCTTC. It specifies CPSSQDRTSTDNEQFF. The chain carries TRBV4-2 and TRBJ2-1, with 8 bases that match TRBD2. Germline CDR1 is LGHNA and CDR2 is YNFKEQ. This CDR3 has 16 amino acids.

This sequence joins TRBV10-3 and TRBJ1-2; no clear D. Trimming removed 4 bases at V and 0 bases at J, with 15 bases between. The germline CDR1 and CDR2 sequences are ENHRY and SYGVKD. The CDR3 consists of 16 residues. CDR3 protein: CAISANLQKANYGYTF. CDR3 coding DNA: TGTGCCATCAGTGCGAACCTCCAGAAAGCTAACTATGGCTACACCTTC.

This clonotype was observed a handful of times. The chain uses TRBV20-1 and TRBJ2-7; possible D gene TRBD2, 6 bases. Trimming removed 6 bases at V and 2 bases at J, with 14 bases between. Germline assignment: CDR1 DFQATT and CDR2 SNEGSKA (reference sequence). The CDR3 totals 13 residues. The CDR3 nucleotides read TGCAGTGCCAGTGGGGGGTCAGCCTACGAGCAGTACTTC. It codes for CSASGGSAYEQYF.

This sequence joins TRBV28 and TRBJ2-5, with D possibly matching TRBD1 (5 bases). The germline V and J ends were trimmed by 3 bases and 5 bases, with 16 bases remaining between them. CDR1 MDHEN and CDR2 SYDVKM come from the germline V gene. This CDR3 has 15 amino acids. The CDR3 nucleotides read TGTGCCAGCAGTTTTGACTTGGGGCGAGACGAGACCCAGTACTTC. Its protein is CASSFDLGRDETQYF.

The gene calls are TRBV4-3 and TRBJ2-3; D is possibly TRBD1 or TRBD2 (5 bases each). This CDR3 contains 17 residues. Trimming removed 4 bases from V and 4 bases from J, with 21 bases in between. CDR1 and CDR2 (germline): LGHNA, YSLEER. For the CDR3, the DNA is TGCGCCAGCAGCCTAGAGTTGGGAGAGGGGAGTGCAGATACGCAGTATTTT. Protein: CASSLELGEGSADTQYF.

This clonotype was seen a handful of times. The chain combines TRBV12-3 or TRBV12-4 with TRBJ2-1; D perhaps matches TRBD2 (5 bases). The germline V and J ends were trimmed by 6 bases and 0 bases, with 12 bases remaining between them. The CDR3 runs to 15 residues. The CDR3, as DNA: TGTGCCAGCAGACGTACGGGGATCTCCTACAATGAGCAGTTCTTC. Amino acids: CASRRTGISYNEQFF.

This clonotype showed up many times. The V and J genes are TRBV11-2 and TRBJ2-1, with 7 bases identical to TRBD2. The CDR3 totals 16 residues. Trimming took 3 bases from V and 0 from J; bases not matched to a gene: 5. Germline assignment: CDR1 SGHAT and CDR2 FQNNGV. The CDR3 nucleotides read TGTGCCAGCAGCTTCTCTAGCGGCAGCTCCTACAATGAGCAGTTCTTC. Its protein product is CASSFSSGSSYNEQFF.

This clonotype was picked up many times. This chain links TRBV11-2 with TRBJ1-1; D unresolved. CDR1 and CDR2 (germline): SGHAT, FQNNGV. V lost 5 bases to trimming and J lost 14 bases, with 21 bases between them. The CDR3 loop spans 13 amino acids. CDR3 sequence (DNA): TGTGCCAGCAGCCCCGGACTACGCGCCGGGGTATTCTTT. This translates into CASSPGLRAGVFF.

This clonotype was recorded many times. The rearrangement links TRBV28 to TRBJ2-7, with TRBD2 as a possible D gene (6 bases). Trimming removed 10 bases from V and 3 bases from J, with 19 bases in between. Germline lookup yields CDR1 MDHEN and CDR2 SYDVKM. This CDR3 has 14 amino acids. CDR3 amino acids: CATDRPGLFYEQYF. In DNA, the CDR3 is TGTGCCACCGACCGACCGGGACTCTTCTACGAGCAGTACTTC. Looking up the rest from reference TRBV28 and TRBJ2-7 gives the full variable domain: DVKVTQSSRYLVKRTGEKVFLECVQDMDHENMFWYRQDPGLGLRLIYFSYDVKMKEKGDIPEGYSVSREKKERFSLILESASTNQTSMYLCATDRPGLFYEQYFGPGTRLTVT.

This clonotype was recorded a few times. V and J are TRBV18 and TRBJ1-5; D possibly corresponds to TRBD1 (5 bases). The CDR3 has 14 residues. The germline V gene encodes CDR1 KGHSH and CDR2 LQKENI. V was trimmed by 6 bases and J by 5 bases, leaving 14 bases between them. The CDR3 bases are TGTGCCAGCTCCCCGACAGCGTACGATCAGCCCCAGCATTTT. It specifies CASSPTAYDQPQHF.

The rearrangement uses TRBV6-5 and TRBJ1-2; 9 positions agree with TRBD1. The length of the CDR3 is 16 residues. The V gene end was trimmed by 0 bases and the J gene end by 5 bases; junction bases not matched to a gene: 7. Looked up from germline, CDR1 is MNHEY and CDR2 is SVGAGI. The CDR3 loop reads CASSYSTGTGQYGYTF. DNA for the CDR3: TGTGCCAGCAGTTACTCGACAGGGACAGGGCAATATGGCTACACCTTC.

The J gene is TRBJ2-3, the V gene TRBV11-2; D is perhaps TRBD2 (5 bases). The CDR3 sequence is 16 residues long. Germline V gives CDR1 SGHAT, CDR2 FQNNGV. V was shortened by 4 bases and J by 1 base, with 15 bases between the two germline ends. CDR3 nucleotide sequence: TGTGCCAGCAGCTACATCTTGCGGGCTCGCACAGATACGCAGTATTTT. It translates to CASSYILRARTDTQYF.

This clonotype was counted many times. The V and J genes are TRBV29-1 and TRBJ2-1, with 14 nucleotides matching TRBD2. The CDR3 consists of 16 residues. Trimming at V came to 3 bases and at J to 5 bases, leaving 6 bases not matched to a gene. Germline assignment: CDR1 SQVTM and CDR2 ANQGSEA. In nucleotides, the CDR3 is TGCAGCGTTGAGGGACTAGCGGGAGTAATTGACAATGAGCAGTTCTTC. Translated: CSVEGLAGVIDNEQFF.

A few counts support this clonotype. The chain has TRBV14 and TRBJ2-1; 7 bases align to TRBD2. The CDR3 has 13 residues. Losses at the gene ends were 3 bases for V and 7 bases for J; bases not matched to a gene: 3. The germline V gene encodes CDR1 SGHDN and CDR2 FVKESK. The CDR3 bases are TGTGCCAGCAGCCAGGCACTAGCGAATGAGCAGTTCTTC. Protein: CASSQALANEQFF.

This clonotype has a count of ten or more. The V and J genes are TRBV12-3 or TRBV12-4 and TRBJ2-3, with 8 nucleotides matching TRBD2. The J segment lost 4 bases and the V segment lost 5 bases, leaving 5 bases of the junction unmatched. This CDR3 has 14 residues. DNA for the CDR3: TGTGCCAGCAGTCTAGGGACTAGAGCAGATACGCAGTATTTT. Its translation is CASSLGTRADTQYF.

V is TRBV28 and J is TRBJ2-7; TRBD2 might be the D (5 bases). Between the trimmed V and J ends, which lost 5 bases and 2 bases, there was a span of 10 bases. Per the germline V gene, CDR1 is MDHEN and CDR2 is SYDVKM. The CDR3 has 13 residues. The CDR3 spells CASSQEVTYEQYF. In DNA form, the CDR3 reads TGTGCCAGCAGTCAGGAGGTAACCTACGAGCAGTACTTC. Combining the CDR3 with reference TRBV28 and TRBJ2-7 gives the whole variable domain DVKVTQSSRYLVKRTGEKVFLECVQDMDHENMFWYRQDPGLGLRLIYFSYDVKMKEKGDIPEGYSVSREKKERFSLILESASTNQTSMYLCASSQEVTYEQYFGPGTRLTVT.

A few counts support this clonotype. The CDR3 DNA follows: TGTGCCAGCAGCTTGATGGGGGGCGAAAACATTCAGTACTTC. Its protein is CASSLMGGENIQYF. The rearrangement links TRBV7-2 to TRBJ2-4, with D perhaps matching TRBD1 or TRBD2 (6 bases each). Germline CDR1 and CDR2: SGHTA and FQGNSA. Trimming removed 3 bases from V and 5 bases from J, with 11 bases in between. This CDR3 comprises 14 residues. Filled out from reference TRBV7-2 and TRBJ2-4, the complete variable domain reads GAGVSQSPSNKVTEKGKDVELRCDPISGHTALYWYRQSLGQGLEFLIYFQGNSAPDKSGLPSDRFSAERTGGSVSTLTIQRTQQEDSAVYLCASSLMGGENIQYFGAGTRLSVL.

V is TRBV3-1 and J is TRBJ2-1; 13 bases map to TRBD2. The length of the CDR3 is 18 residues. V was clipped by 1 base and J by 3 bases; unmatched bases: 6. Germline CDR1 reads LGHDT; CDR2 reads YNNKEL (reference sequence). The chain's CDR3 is CASSQVTSGRADYNEQFF. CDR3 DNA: TGTGCCAGCAGCCAAGTAACTAGCGGGAGGGCTGACTACAATGAGCAGTTCTTC.

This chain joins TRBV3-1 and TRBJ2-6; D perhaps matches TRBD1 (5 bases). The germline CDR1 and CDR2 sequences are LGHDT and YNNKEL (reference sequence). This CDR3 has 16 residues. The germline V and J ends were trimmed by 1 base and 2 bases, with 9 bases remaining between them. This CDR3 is CASSQGFRAGANVLTF. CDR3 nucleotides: TGTGCCAGCAGCCAAGGTTTCAGGGCTGGGGCCAACGTCCTGACTTTC. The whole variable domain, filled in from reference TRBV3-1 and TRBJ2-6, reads DTAVSQTPKYLVTQMGNDKSIKCEQNLGHDTMYWYKQDSKKFLKIMFSYNNKELIINETVPNRFSPKSPDKAHLNLHINSLELGDSAVYFCASSQGFRAGANVLTFGAGSRLTVL.

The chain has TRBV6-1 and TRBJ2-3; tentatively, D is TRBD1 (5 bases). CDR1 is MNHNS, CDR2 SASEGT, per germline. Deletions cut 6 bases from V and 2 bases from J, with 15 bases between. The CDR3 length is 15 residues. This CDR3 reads CASRETDRATDTQYF. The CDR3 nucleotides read TGTGCCAGCAGGGAAACTGACAGAGCCACAGATACGCAGTATTTT.

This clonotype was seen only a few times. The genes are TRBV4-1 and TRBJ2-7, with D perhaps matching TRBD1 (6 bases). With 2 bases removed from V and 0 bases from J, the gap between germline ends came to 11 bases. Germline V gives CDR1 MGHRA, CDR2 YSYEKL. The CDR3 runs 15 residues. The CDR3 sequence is CASSQTDSFSYEQYF. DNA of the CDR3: TGCGCCAGCAGCCAAACGGACAGCTTCTCCTACGAGCAGTACTTC.